The 10 T cell receptor beta chains reported below all come from one sample, sequenced in a study of T cell clonality in common variable immunodeficiency. Study-wide points: Reportedly, TCR beta sequences from common variable immunodeficiency showed fewer deletions and N-nucleotide insertions.

These receptors have no known antigen. Assay: immunoSEQ multiplex PCR; the TCRdb copy retains only in-frame clones and omits some. In total the sample includes fewer than 30,000 clones, none of them seen once. The sample taken for sequencing was peripheral blood mononuclear cells. Receptors originate from a human donor with common variable immunodeficiency.

This clone was found many times. The sequenced fragment ends 3 residues before the CDR3 boundary, so the rest is inferred from the germline J gene. This chain joins TRBV7-6 and TRBJ1-6; 8 nucleotides align to TRBD1. Germline CDR1 and CDR2: SGHVS and FNYEAQ. The CDR3 sequence is 15 residues long. V shed 5 bases, J shed 7 bases, and the junction held 7 bases outside the gene matches. CDR3 region: CASSPRTGPNSPLHF. The sequenced CDR3 bases are TGTGCCAGCAGCCCTCGGACAGGGCCCAATTCACCC.

Worth noting for this clone: The sequence runs out 3 residues before the end of the CDR3; the remainder is reconstructed from the germline J gene. V gene TRBV2 combines with J gene TRBJ1-1, with D possibly being TRBD1 (5 bases). There are 12 residues in the CDR3. Trimming stripped 7 bases from V and 3 bases from J, with 9 bases between. CDR1 SNHLY and CDR2 FYNNEI come from the germline V gene. This CDR3 is CASTRQYTEAFF. The sequenced part of the CDR3 DNA is TGTGCCAGCACGCGACAGTACACTGAA.

This clone was picked up a small number of times. The read stops 3 residues short of the end of the CDR3; the missing end is completed from the germline J gene. This chain joins TRBV2 and TRBJ2-5, with a tentative D call TRBD1 (6 bases). Trimming cost V 6 bases and J 5 bases, with 16 bases left between them. Germline loops: CDR1 SNHLY, CDR2 FYNNEI. The CDR3 sequence is 14 residues long. Incomplete CDR3 DNA: TGTGCCAGCAGGAAATCGACAGGTGGGGAGACC. Residues: CASRKSTGGET. The full CDR3 is CASRKSTGGETQYF.

This clone was detected only a few times. From the germline J gene comes the end of the CDR3, since the read stops 3 residues before it. The chain uses TRBV19 and TRBJ1-5; D is perhaps TRBD1 (5 bases). Trimming removed 4 bases at V and 7 bases at J, with 20 bases between. Germline CDR1 LNHDA, CDR2 SQIVND (reference sequence). The CDR3 contains 16 residues. The CDR3 DNA, read in part, is TGTGCCAGTAGTACGCTAAAAGGGGCAGGGTGGCAGCCC. Translated: CASSTLKGAGWQP. The full-length CDR3 reads as CASSTLKGAGWQPQHF.

For this clone: The CDR3 is cut off 3 residues early in the read; its end comes from the germline J gene. V gene TRBV19 combines with J gene TRBJ2-1; TRBD2 might be the D (7 bases). The germline V and J ends were trimmed by 4 bases and 7 bases, with 20 bases remaining between them. The CDR3 sequence is 16 residues long. Per germline, CDR1 LNHDA and CDR2 SQIVND (reference sequence). CDR3 protein: CASSTLLRETGNEQFF. The CDR3 bases that were read are TGTGCCAGTAGTACCCTCTTGCGGGAGACAGGAAATGAG.

Only a few counts were recorded for this clone. The missing CDR3 end, 3 residues past where the read stops, is filled in from the germline J gene. The chain is built from TRBV7-2 and TRBJ1-3; no clear D gene. Germline CDR1 reads SGHTA; CDR2 reads FQGNSA. V lost 3 bases to trimming and J lost 0 bases, with 6 bases between them. The CDR3 length is 14 residues. Incomplete CDR3 DNA: TGTGCCAGCAGCTTCGATAGCTCTGGAAACACC. Protein: CASSFDSSGNT. The whole CDR3 sequence is CASSFDSSGNTIYF. The entire variable domain, with the rest obtained from reference TRBV7-2 and TRBJ1-3, is as follows: GAGVSQSPSNKVTEKGKDVELRCDPISGHTALYWYRQSLGQGLEFLIYFQGNSAPDKSGLPSDRFSAERTGGSVSTLTIQRTQQEDSAVYLCASSFDSSGNTIYFGEGSWLTVV.

As concerns this clone: The read falls 3 residues short of the CDR3 end, and the missing part is taken from the germline J gene. V usage is TRBV5-1 and J usage is TRBJ2-7, with TRBD1 matching over 7 bases. Trimming took 0 bases from V and 3 from J; bases not matched to a gene: 9. This CDR3 contains 16 residues. CDR1 and CDR2 from the germline V gene are SGHRS and YFSETQ. The CDR3 is CASSLGLGTDLYEQYF. The CDR3 bases that were read are TGCGCCAGCAGCTTGGGATTAGGGACAGATCTCTACGAG.

This clone occurred many times. Read data end 3 residues before the CDR3 end; the end is taken from the germline J gene. The chain links TRBV9 to TRBJ1-5; TRBD1 matches at 7 bases. J gave up 2 bases and V 3 bases, and 5 bases lay outside the gene matches. The CDR3 has 15 residues. From germline, CDR1 is SGDLS and CDR2 YYNGEE. CDR3 sequence reads: CASSARGSGNQPQHF. The sequenced CDR3 bases are TGTGCCAGCAGCGCCAGGGGGTCGGGCAATCAGCCC.

This clone showed up many times. With the read ending 3 residues before the CDR3 end, the germline J gene is used to fill in that end. The genes are TRBV10-3 and TRBJ2-1; weak D call: TRBD1 (6 bases). Trimming stripped 3 bases from V and 7 bases from J, with 10 bases between. The CDR3 loop spans 13 amino acids. CDR1 ENHRY and CDR2 SYGVKD come from the germline V gene. The part of the CDR3 DNA that was read is TGTGCCATCAGTGATACAGGGTTTAATGAG. The encoded protein is CAISDTGFNE. The entire CDR3 protein is CAISDTGFNEQFF.

This clone was counted between two and nine times. The sequenced fragment ends 3 residues before the CDR3 boundary, so the rest is inferred from the germline J gene. This chain links TRBV6-2 or TRBV6-3 with TRBJ2-1; 7 bases map to TRBD2. The ends lost 0 bases at V and 5 bases at J; junction bases unmatched: 7. Germline CDR1 and CDR2: MNHEY and SVGEGT. This CDR3 contains 16 residues. The CDR3 loop is CASSYSSSGPNNEQFF. Partial CDR3 DNA: TGTGCCAGCAGTTACTCATCTAGCGGACCTAACAATGAG.